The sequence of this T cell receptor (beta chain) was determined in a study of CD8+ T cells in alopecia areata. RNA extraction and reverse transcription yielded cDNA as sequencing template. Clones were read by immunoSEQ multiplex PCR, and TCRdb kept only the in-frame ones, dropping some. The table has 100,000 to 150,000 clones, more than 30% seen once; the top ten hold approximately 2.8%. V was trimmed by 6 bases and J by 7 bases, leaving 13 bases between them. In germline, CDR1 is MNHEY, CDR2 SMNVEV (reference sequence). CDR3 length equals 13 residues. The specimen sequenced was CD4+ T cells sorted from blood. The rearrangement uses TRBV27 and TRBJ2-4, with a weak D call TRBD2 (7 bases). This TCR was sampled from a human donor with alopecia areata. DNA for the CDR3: TGTGCCAGCAGGCTGGGGGGGGCGAACATTCAGTACTTC. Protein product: CASRLGGANIQYF.